Presented here are 5 T cell receptor beta chains from one specimen sequenced in a study of human T cells and chemical hapten exposure. Via MiXCR, TCRdb re-called the RACE reads, giving one row per CDR3 protein. The table shows over 80,000 distinct CDR3 sequences, with about 11% occurring only once. As to time point: patch test 3, about 24 weeks after DPC sensitization. The treatment denotes: therapeutic diphenylcyclopropenone sensitization with weekly scalp DPC. The sample was whole blood, taken in connection with sensitization to the hapten diphenylcyclopropenone (DPC). The receptors originated from a woman in her 30s with alopecia areata. Some clones in this sample may be carry-over from other donors' samples.

V and J are TRBV5-1 and TRBJ2-7; 9 bases agree with TRBD2. The CDR3 runs 16 residues. Germline-derived CDR1 and CDR2 are SGHRS and YFSETQ. V gave up 0 bases and J gave up 2 bases; unmatched junction bases: 6. CDR3 DNA: TGCGCCAGCAGCTTGGGGCTAGCGGGGCTCACCTACGAGCAGTACTTC. The encoded protein is CASSLGLAGLTYEQYF.

As for this clonotype: A much larger clone differs from this one at a single base, so this may be a read error. The rearrangement joins TRBV6-1 to TRBJ2-1; D ambiguous. This CDR3 region has 17 residues. Germline V gives CDR1 MNHNS, CDR2 SASEGT. V was shortened by 2 bases and J by 0 bases, with 14 bases between the two germline ends. The CDR3 DNA reads TGTGCCAGCAGTGAATCCCGCACTAACCTCTCCTACAATGAGCAGTTCTTC. Residues: CASSESRTNLSYNEQFF.

The chain carries TRBV28 and TRBJ2-1; a possible D gene is TRBD1 (6 bases). CDR1 and CDR2 (germline): MDHEN, SYDVKM. The CDR3 length is 13 residues. Trimming pared 5 bases from V and 3 bases from J, leaving 8 bases between. The DNA of the CDR3 is TGTGCCAGCAGTGAGGACAGCTACAATGAGCAGTTCTTC. Translation gives CASSEDSYNEQFF. Variable domain in full (rest from reference TRBV28 and TRBJ2-1): DVKVTQSSRYLVKRTGEKVFLECVQDMDHENMFWYRQDPGLGLRLIYFSYDVKMKEKGDIPEGYSVSREKKERFSLILESASTNQTSMYLCASSEDSYNEQFFGPGTRLTVL.

The table lists this clonotype with a few counts. This chain uses TRBV7-6 with TRBJ2-7; 8 bases match TRBD2. The length of the CDR3 is 14 residues. V lost 4 bases and J lost 6; bases outside the gene matches: 8. Germline CDR1 SGHVS, CDR2 FNYEAQ. CDR3 bases: TGTGCCAGCAGCTCGGGACTAGTAAGGGGCGAGCAGTACTTC. Its protein product is CASSSGLVRGEQYF.

The J gene is TRBJ2-1, the V gene TRBV6-4, with 8 bases identical to TRBD2. Unmatched junction bases numbered 14, after V lost 8 bases and J lost 8 bases. Per germline, CDR1 MRHNA and CDR2 SNTAGT. The CDR3 covers 15 residues. The CDR3 DNA is TGTGCCAGCGCCGCATGGAGCGGGAGTTTCTATGAGCAGTTCTTC. This sequence encodes CASAAWSGSFYEQFF.